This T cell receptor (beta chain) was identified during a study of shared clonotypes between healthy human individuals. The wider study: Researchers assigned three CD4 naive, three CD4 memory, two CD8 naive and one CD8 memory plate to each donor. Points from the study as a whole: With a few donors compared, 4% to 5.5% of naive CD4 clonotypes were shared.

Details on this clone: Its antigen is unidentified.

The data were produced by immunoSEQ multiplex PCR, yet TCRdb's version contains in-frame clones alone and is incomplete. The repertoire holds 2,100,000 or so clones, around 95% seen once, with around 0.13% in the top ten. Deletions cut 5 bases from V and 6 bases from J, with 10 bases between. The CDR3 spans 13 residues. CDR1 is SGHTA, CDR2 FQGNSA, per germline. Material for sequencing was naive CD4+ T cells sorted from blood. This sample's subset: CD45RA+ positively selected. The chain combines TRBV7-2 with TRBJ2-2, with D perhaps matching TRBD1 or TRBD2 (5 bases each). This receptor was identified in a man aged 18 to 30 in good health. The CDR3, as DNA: TGTGCCAGCAGCCCAATGGGGGCCGGGGAGCTGTTTTTT. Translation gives CASSPMGAGELFF.